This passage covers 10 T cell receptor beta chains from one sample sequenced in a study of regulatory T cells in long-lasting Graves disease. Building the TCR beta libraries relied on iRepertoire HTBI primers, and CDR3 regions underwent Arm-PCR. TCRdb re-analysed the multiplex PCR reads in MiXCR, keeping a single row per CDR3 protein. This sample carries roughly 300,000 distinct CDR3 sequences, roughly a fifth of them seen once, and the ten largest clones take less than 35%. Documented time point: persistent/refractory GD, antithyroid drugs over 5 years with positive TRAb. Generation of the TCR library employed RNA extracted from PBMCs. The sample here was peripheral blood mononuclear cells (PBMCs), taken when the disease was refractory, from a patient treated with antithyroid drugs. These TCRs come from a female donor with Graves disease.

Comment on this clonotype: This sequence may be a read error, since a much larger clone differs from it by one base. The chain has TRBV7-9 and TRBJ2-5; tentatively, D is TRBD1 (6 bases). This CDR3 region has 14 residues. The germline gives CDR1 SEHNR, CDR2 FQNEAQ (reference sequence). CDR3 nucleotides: TGTGCCAGCAGCTTAACAGGGCGGGTGGAGACCCAGCACTTC. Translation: CASSLTGRVETQHF. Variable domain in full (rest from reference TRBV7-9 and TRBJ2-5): DTGVSQNPRHKITKRGQNVTFRCDPISEHNRLYWYRQTLGQGPEFLTYFQNEAQLEKSRLLSDRFSAERPKGSFSTLEIQRTEQGDSAMYLCASSLTGRVETQHFGPGTRLLVL.

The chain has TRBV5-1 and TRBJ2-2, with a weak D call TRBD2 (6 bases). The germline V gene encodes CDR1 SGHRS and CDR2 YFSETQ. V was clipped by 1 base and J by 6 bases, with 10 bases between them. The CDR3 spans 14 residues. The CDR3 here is CASSLRRGAGELFF. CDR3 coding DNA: TGCGCCAGCAGCTTGAGGCGGGGCGCCGGGGAGCTGTTTTTT.

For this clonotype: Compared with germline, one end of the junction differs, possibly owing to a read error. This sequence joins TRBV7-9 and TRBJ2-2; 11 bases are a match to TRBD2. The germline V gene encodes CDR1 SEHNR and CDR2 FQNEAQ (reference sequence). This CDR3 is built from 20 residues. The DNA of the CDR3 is TGTACCAGCAGCCTAGAAAGACTAGCGGGGCGAATCGCGAACACCGGGGAGCTGTTTTTT. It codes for CTSSLERLAGRIANTGELFF.

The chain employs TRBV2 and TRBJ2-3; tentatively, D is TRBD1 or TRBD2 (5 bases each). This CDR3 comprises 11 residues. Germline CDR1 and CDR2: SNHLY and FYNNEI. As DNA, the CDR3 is TGTGCGGGGCGGGCCACAGATACGCAGTATTTT. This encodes CAGRATDTQYF.

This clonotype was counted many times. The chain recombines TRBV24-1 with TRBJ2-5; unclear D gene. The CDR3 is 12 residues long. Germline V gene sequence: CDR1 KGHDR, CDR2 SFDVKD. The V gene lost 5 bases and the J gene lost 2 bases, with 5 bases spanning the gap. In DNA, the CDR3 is TGTGCCACCAGTGTGGGTCAAGAGACCCAGTACTTC. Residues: CATSVGQETQYF.

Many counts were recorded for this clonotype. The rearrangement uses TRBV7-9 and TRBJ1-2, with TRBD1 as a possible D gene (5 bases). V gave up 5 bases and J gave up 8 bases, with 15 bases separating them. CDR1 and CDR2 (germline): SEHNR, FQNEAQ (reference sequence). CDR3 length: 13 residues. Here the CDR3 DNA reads TGTGCCAGCAGCCTCGACAGTAAGGGAGGCTACACCTTC. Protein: CASSLDSKGGYTF.

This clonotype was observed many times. In nucleotides, the CDR3 is TGTGCCAGCAGTGTAGGACCCTTATTATTTTTT. This sequence encodes CASSVGPLLFF. The V and J genes are TRBV12-3 or TRBV12-4 and TRBJ1-4; D not resolved. This CDR3 region has 11 residues. V was pared by 5 bases and J by 17 bases, with 15 bases between.

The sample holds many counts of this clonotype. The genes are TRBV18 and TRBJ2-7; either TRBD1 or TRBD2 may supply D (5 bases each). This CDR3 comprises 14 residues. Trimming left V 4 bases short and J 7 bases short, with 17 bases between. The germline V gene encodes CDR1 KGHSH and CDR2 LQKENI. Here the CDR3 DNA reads TGTGCCAGCTCACTCCAGAGGGGATACAGGGAGCAGTACTTC. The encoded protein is CASSLQRGYREQYF.

For the CDR3, the DNA is TGTGCCAGTAGTATCTCCGGGACAGGGTCCTACAATGAGCAGTTCTTC. Its protein is CASSISGTGSYNEQFF. The rearrangement joins TRBV19 to TRBJ2-1, with 9 nucleotides matching TRBD1. The J segment lost 1 base and the V segment lost 3 bases, leaving 4 bases of the junction unmatched. This CDR3 contains 16 residues. Germline V gene lookup returns CDR1 LNHDA and CDR2 SQIVND (reference sequence).

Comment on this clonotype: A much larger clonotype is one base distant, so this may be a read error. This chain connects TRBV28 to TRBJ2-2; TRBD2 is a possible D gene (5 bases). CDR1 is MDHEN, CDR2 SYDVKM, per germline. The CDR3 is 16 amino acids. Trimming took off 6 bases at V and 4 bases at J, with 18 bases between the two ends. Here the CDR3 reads CASRPRRTGGTGELFF. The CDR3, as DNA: TGTGCCAGCAGGCCCCGAAGGACTGGTGGCACCGGGGAGCTGTTTTTT.